The 23 T cell receptor beta chains below come from one sample, sequenced in a study of beta chain features in type 1 diabetes. Investigators reverse transcribed all isolated RNA, so they sequenced expressed TCRB transcripts. Produced via immunoSEQ multiplex PCR; TCRdb's table is partial and in-frame only. The sample lists 450,000 to 600,000 clones; 30% were seen once. The sample was naive CD4+ T cells from blood. The receptor source for this set is a man between 18 and 35 years old in good health.

There are a few counts of this clone. The V and J genes are TRBV9 and TRBJ2-7, with D unclear. V was shortened by 0 bases and J by 2 bases, with 12 bases between the two germline ends. Germline V gene data show CDR1 as SGDLS and CDR2 as YYNGEE. The CDR3 loop spans 15 amino acids. The CDR3 nucleotides are TGTGCCAGCAGCGTAGCAGGTGTTCCAACCTACGAGCAGTACTTC. Encoded protein: CASSVAGVPTYEQYF.

This clone was detected a few times. The gene calls are TRBV11-2 and TRBJ2-4; TRBD1 aligns across 8 bases. J lost 3 bases, V lost 3 bases, and 4 bases had no gene match. The CDR3 has 15 amino acids. Germline values: CDR1 SGHAT, CDR2 FQNNGV. The chain's CDR3 is CASSFRGTGKNIQYF. The CDR3 nucleotides read TGTGCCAGCAGCTTTAGGGGGACAGGCAAAAACATTCAGTACTTC.

In this sample, this clone turned up a few times. The chain has TRBV7-3 and TRBJ1-2; a weak D match, TRBD1 (6 bases). V lost 5 bases and J lost 5, with 18 bases in between. The CDR3 has 15 amino acids. Germline CDR1 SGHTA, CDR2 FQGTGA. CDR3 nucleotides: TGTGCCAGCAGCCCGGCGGGGGCTGGCGGGTATGGCTACACCTTC. Translating gives CASSPAGAGGYGYTF.

The V and J genes are TRBV28 and TRBJ1-2, with D possibly matching TRBD1 (5 bases). Per the germline V gene, CDR1 is MDHEN and CDR2 is SYDVKM. Deletions cut 7 bases from V and 7 bases from J, with 10 bases between. The CDR3 extends over 11 amino acids. The CDR3 protein is CASNQGSGYTF. The CDR3 DNA reads as TGTGCCAGCAATCAGGGTTCTGGCTACACCTTC.

This clone was seen more than once but under ten times. The chain joins TRBV7-2 to TRBJ2-7; 7 nucleotides line up with TRBD2. Trimming cost V 1 base and J 0 bases; bases outside gene matches: 9. The CDR3 sequence is 17 residues long. The germline CDR1 and CDR2 sequences are SGHTA and FQGNSA. The DNA of the CDR3 is TGTGCCAGCAGCTTAGTCGGGACTACCTATAGCTCCTACGAGCAGTACTTC. Translating gives CASSLVGTTYSSYEQYF.

There are a few counts of this clone. The chain employs TRBV5-1 and TRBJ1-1; D ambiguous. CDR1 is SGHRS, CDR2 YFSETQ, per germline. V was clipped by 4 bases and J by 12 bases, with 19 bases between them. The CDR3 spans 13 residues. In nucleotides, the CDR3 is TGCGCCAGCAGCACGGAGGGCCACGGCCAACCTTTCTTT. Protein sequence: CASSTEGHGQPFF.

This clone was counted a few times. The J gene is TRBJ1-4, the V gene TRBV30, with D perhaps matching TRBD1 (5 bases). The CDR3 extends over 12 amino acids. The germline gives CDR1 GTSNPN, CDR2 SVGIG (reference sequence). Trimming took off 3 bases at V and 6 bases at J, with 8 bases between the two ends. The CDR3 region is CAWSDSYEKLFF. The CDR3 DNA is TGTGCCTGGAGCGACAGCTATGAAAAACTGTTTTTT.

The chain links TRBV9 to TRBJ2-3; TRBD2 agrees at 10 bases. Losses at the gene ends were 4 bases for V and 4 bases for J; bases not matched to a gene: 6. The CDR3 sequence is 15 residues long. The germline V gene encodes CDR1 SGDLS and CDR2 YYNGEE. CDR3 nucleotides: TGTGCCAGCAGCACCGGGACTAGCGATGCAGATACGCAGTATTTT. Amino acids: CASSTGTSDADTQYF.

This clone was seen only a few times. The gene calls are TRBV5-6 and TRBJ2-7; D gene uncertain. The CDR3 has 14 residues. Germline lookup yields CDR1 SGHDT and CDR2 YYEEEE. V was cut by 1 base and J by 4 bases, with 12 bases left in between. CDR3 sequence: CASSLWAGPYEQYF. DNA of the CDR3: TGTGCCAGCAGCTTGTGGGCTGGCCCATACGAGCAGTACTTC.

V gene TRBV12-5 combines with J gene TRBJ2-7, with D maybe TRBD2 (5 bases). CDR1 is LGHNT, CDR2 FRNRAP, per germline. Trimming left V 2 bases short and J 5 bases short, with 13 bases between. The CDR3 loop spans 14 amino acids. For the CDR3, the DNA is TGTGCTAGTGGTTTGTTTCCGGGAACCGACGAGCAGTACTTC. As protein: CASGLFPGTDEQYF.

This clone was counted only a few times. Additional DNA sequences in this sample encode the identical CDR3. This chain joins TRBV30 and TRBJ2-2; no clear D gene. Trimming removed 0 bases at V and 7 bases at J, with 3 bases between. This CDR3 is built from 11 residues. Germline V lookup: CDR1 GTSNPN, CDR2 SVGIG (reference sequence). The CDR3 loop reads CAWSVGGELFF. The CDR3 nucleotides are TGTGCCTGGAGTGTAGGCGGGGAGCTGTTTTTT.

This clone was recorded a few times. This rearrangement joins TRBV30 to TRBJ1-2; no clear D gene. The CDR3 contains 15 residues. Looked up from germline, CDR1 is GTSNPN and CDR2 is SVGIG (reference sequence). The ends were cut back, 0 bases at V and 4 bases at J, with 15 bases in the middle. This chain's CDR3 is CAWSVRRRGGYGYTF. The CDR3 nucleotides are TGTGCCTGGAGTGTACGACGCCGGGGAGGCTATGGCTACACCTTC.

This clone has just a few counts. This chain uses TRBV4-3 with TRBJ2-3; 10 nucleotides agree with TRBD1. CDR1 is LGHNA, CDR2 YSLEER, per germline. The CDR3 totals 15 residues. The V gene end was trimmed by 1 base and the J gene end by 6 bases; junction bases not matched to a gene: 4. CDR3: CASSQGTGGTDTQYF. Written as DNA, the CDR3 is TGCGCCAGCAGCCAAGGGACAGGGGGGACGGATACGCAGTATTTT.

This clone was seen a handful of times. The chain carries TRBV4-3 and TRBJ2-2, with D unresolved. The CDR3 length is 13 residues. Trimming shortened V by 0 bases and J by 6 bases, and 5 bases separated the two germline ends. Looked up from germline, CDR1 is LGHNA and CDR2 is YSLEER. CDR3 sequence: CASSQDESGELFF. The CDR3 DNA sequence: TGCGCCAGCAGCCAAGATGAATCCGGGGAGCTGTTTTTT.

V and J are TRBV7-9 and TRBJ2-3; 7 bases fit TRBD1. Germline loops: CDR1 SEHNR, CDR2 FQNEAQ (reference sequence). After removal of 6 bases from V and 1 base from J, the junction contained 10 bases not matched to a gene. CDR3 length: 16 residues. The CDR3 bases are TGTGCCAGCAGGAAAATGGGACAGCTAGGCACAGATACGCAGTATTTT. Protein: CASRKMGQLGTDTQYF. Supplemented by reference TRBV7-9 and TRBJ2-3, the full variable domain reads DTGVSQNPRHKITKRGQNVTFRCDPISEHNRLYWYRQTLGQGPEFLTYFQNEAQLEKSRLLSDRFSAERPKGSFSTLEIQRTEQGDSAMYLCASRKMGQLGTDTQYFGPGTRLTVL.

This clone was picked up a small number of times. This rearrangement joins TRBV5-1 to TRBJ2-3; the match to TRBD2 covers 11 bases. This CDR3 spans 16 amino acids. The trim removed 5 bases at V and 4 bases at J, leaving 9 bases unmatched. CDR1 SGHRS and CDR2 YFSETQ come from the germline V gene. Here the CDR3 DNA reads TGCGCCAGCAGTCCTCTAGCGGGAGGAGGGGCAGATACGCAGTATTTT. Its translation: CASSPLAGGGADTQYF.

The J gene is TRBJ2-3, the V gene TRBV9; D is possibly TRBD2 (6 bases). Per the germline V gene, CDR1 is SGDLS and CDR2 is YYNGEE. The CDR3 loop spans 15 amino acids. Trimming left V 0 bases short and J 0 bases short, with 8 bases between. CDR3 residues: CASSVVAASTDTQYF. In DNA, the CDR3 is TGTGCCAGCAGCGTAGTAGCGGCTAGCACAGATACGCAGTATTTT.

The V call is TRBV10-3, the J call TRBJ2-5; 10 bases align to TRBD2. Trimming took 2 bases from V and 1 from J; bases not matched to a gene: 4. The CDR3 length is 16 residues. Germline CDR1 ENHRY, CDR2 SYGVKD. This CDR3 reads CAISEGLAVFQETQYF. CDR3 in DNA: TGTGCCATCAGTGAGGGACTAGCGGTCTTCCAAGAGACCCAGTACTTC.

The chain carries TRBV7-9 and TRBJ2-1; 7 nucleotides align to TRBD2. The CDR3 length is 15 residues. Germline values: CDR1 SEHNR, CDR2 FQNEAQ (reference sequence). Losses at the gene ends were 5 bases for V and 0 bases for J; bases not matched to a gene: 4. CDR3 amino acids: CASSLCGSSYNEQFF. The CDR3 nucleotides read TGTGCCAGCAGCCTTTGCGGGAGCTCCTACAATGAGCAGTTCTTC.

The rearrangement joins TRBV30 to TRBJ2-7; a weak D match, TRBD2 (6 bases). Trimming cost V 0 bases and J 6 bases, with 15 bases left between them. The CDR3 is made up of 14 amino acids. CDR1 is GTSNPN and CDR2 is SVGIG in the germline V gene (reference sequence). CDR3 sequence: CAWSVIRVRGEQYF. The DNA for the CDR3 is TGTGCCTGGAGTGTAATCAGGGTGCGGGGCGAGCAGTACTTC.

This clone showed up just a few times. CDR3 loop: CASSRMPNGEQYF. The CDR3 bases are TGCGCCAGCAGCAGGATGCCGAATGGGGAGCAGTACTTC. The chain has TRBV5-1 and TRBJ2-7; no clear D gene. This CDR3 is 13 amino acids long. Trimming took 4 bases from V and 7 from J, leaving 15 bases between them. The germline V gene has CDR1 SGHRS and CDR2 YFSETQ. Filled out from reference TRBV5-1 and TRBJ2-7, the complete variable domain reads KAGVTQTPRYLIKTRGQQVTLSCSPISGHRSVSWYQQTPGQGLQFLFEYFSETQRNKGNFPGRFSGRQFSNSRSEMNVSTLELGDSALYLCASSRMPNGEQYFGPGTRLTVT.

CDR3 sequence: CASRTGLNTIYF. CDR3 nucleotides: TGTGCCAGCCGGACAGGGTTAAACACCATATATTTT. The chain combines TRBV2 with TRBJ1-3, with 8 positions matching TRBD1. Germline V gene data show CDR1 as SNHLY and CDR2 as FYNNEI. V lost 8 bases and J lost 6; bases outside the gene matches: 3. The CDR3 is made up of 12 amino acids. Full variable domain (rest looked up from reference TRBV2 and TRBJ1-3): EPEVTQTPSHQVTQMGQEVILRCVPISNHLYFYWYRQILGQKVEFLVSFYNNEISEKSEIFDDQFSVERPDGSNFTLKIRSTKLEDSAMYFCASRTGLNTIYFGEGSWLTVV.

This clone appeared a few times. The CDR3 nucleotides read TGTGCCTGGAGTGCTGTCGGCTCCTACAATGAGCAGTTCTTC. Its translation: CAWSAVGSYNEQFF. The chain links TRBV30 to TRBJ2-1; the D is unclear. The CDR3 is made up of 14 amino acids. Germline-derived CDR1 and CDR2 are GTSNPN and SVGIG (reference sequence). Trimming cost V 1 base and J 0 bases, with 7 bases left between them.